This TCR beta chain originates from a study of CD8 T cells in Susac syndrome. Per germline, CDR1 SGHRS and CDR2 YFSETQ. There are 16 residues in the CDR3. V was shortened by 0 bases and J by 0 bases, with 10 bases between the two germline ends. Sequencing of TCR beta was performed on blood CD8+ T cells and on blood CD4+ T cells. TEMRA cells were FACS-enriched and CD8+ and CD4+ T cells negatively isolated. The RNA, roughly 0.5 to 1 ug, was put through reverse transcription using random hexamers. immunoSEQ multiplex PCR amplified TCR beta CDR3 across 54 Vbeta, 13 Jbeta. TCRdb reanalysed the immunoSEQ multiplex PCR reads using MiXCR and keeps one entry per CDR3 protein. The sample lists 150,000 to 200,000 distinct CDR3 sequences, approximately 95% seen once, with 0.15% to 0.2% in the top ten.

The chain combines TRBV5-1 with TRBJ2-1; TRBD2 might be the D (5 bases). The specimen sequenced was CD8+ T cells from PBMCs. The receptor's source is a human donor with multiple sclerosis. The DNA for the CDR3 is TGCGCCAGCAGCTTGGCCGAGGGCTTCTCCTACAATGAGCAGTTCTTC. The encoded protein is CASSLAEGFSYNEQFF. Supplemented by reference TRBV5-1 and TRBJ2-1, the full variable domain reads KAGVTQTPRYLIKTRGQQVTLSCSPISGHRSVSWYQQTPGQGLQFLFEYFSETQRNKGNFPGRFSGRQFSNSRSEMNVSTLELGDSALYLCASSLAEGFSYNEQFFGPGTRLTVL.